These 17 T cell receptor beta chains originate from one sample sequenced in a study of regulatory T cells in long-lasting Graves disease. Time point indicated: persistent/refractory GD, antithyroid drugs over 5 years with positive TRAb. The TCR library was made from RNA extracted from PBMCs. To make TCR beta libraries, researchers used iRepertoire HTBI primers and Arm-PCR of CDR3 regions. TCRdb redid the calling of the multiplex PCR reads with MiXCR, one entry per CDR3 protein. The table includes roughly 450,000 distinct CDR3 sequences, 20% to 25% detected once. This specimen consisted of peripheral blood mononuclear cells (PBMCs), obtained when the disease was refractory, from a patient treated with antithyroid drugs. The source is a female donor with Graves disease.

This rearrangement joins TRBV6-4 to TRBJ2-2; 9 nucleotides line up with TRBD2. The CDR3 contains 20 residues. Per germline, CDR1 MRHNA and CDR2 SNTAGT. Unmatched junction bases numbered 15, after V lost 3 bases and J lost 1 base. Written as DNA, the CDR3 is TGTGCCAGCAGTGATTCCCCTAAATCTAGCGGGGACCTGAACACCGGGGAGCTGTTTTTT. Encoded protein: CASSDSPKSSGDLNTGELFF.

This clonotype was observed many times. The J gene is TRBJ1-1, the V gene TRBV5-1; D remains unclear. This CDR3 is 11 amino acids long. Between the trimmed V and J ends, which lost 5 bases and 3 bases, there was a span of 5 bases. Germline CDR1 is SGHRS and CDR2 is YFSETQ. The CDR3 loop is CASSADTEAFF. The CDR3 DNA follows: TGCGCCAGCAGTGCGGACACTGAAGCTTTCTTT.

This clonotype was seen a handful of times. The chain recombines TRBV29-1 with TRBJ2-7; unclear D gene. Germline loops: CDR1 SQVTM, CDR2 ANQGSEA. The CDR3 is 12 amino acids. Trimming removed 7 bases from V and 3 bases from J, with 13 bases in between. The CDR3 DNA reads as TGCAGCGGGCCTGGGGAAAACTACGAGCAGTACTTC. It encodes CSGPGENYEQYF.

This clonotype was picked up a small number of times. This rearrangement joins TRBV30 to TRBJ1-2; D remains unclear. Germline CDR1 and CDR2: GTSNPN and SVGIG (reference sequence). This CDR3 contains 10 residues. Trimming pared 2 bases from V and 4 bases from J, leaving 2 bases between. The CDR3 protein is CAWSSYGYTF. The DNA for the CDR3 is TGTGCCTGGAGTTCCTATGGCTACACCTTC.

The sample holds many counts of this clonotype. This chain uses TRBV7-2 with TRBJ2-2; 9 positions match TRBD2. The CDR3 has 15 amino acids. V shed 5 bases and J 6 bases; nucleotides not matched to a gene: 7. CDR1 is SGHTA and CDR2 is FQGNSA in the germline V gene. This chain's CDR3 is CASSPSGISAGELFF. DNA of the CDR3: TGTGCCAGCAGCCCTAGCGGGATAAGCGCCGGGGAGCTGTTTTTT.

This clonotype was detected a few times. The chain uses TRBV24-1 and TRBJ2-5; the match to TRBD2 covers 7 bases. The V segment lost 7 bases and the J segment 3 bases; nucleotides outside the gene matches: 4. This CDR3 is 13 amino acids long. Per germline, CDR1 KGHDR and CDR2 SFDVKD. The CDR3 region is CATRDGGEETQYF. In DNA form, the CDR3 reads TGTGCCACCAGAGATGGGGGGGAAGAGACCCAGTACTTC.

This chain joins TRBV6-2 or TRBV6-3 and TRBJ2-7, with 7 bases fitting TRBD2. Germline CDR1 is MNHEY and CDR2 is SVGEGT. The CDR3 runs 16 residues. V trimming: 4 bases; J trimming: 3 bases; junction bases outside the gene matches: 12. CDR3 nucleotides: TGTGCCAGCAGTTCCCCTGGGGTAGCGGGCCGCTACGAGCAGTACTTC. Protein: CASSSPGVAGRYEQYF.

This clonotype has a handful of counts. DNA for the CDR3: TGCAGCGTTGCACCGGGACAGGGTCACGAGCAGTACTTC. This translates into CSVAPGQGHEQYF. The rearrangement uses TRBV29-1 and TRBJ2-7, with 9 positions matching TRBD1. The V segment lost 4 bases and the J segment 5 bases; nucleotides outside the gene matches: 6. Germline V CDR1 and CDR2: SQVTM, ANQGSEA. This CDR3 spans 13 amino acids.

The rearrangement joins TRBV5-1 to TRBJ2-2; TRBD2 might be the D (5 bases). Trimming stripped 0 bases from V and 3 bases from J, with 15 bases between. The V gene's germline CDR1 is SGHRS and CDR2 YFSETQ. This CDR3 is built from 17 residues. This CDR3 reads CASSLAGSGKYTGELFF. The CDR3 bases are TGCGCCAGCAGCTTGGCCGGTTCCGGGAAATACACCGGGGAGCTGTTTTTT.

This clonotype was counted only a few times. The V gene is TRBV28, the J gene TRBJ2-7; 8 bases agree with TRBD2. V lost 10 bases and J lost 1; bases outside the gene matches: 9. Germline CDR1 MDHEN, CDR2 SYDVKM. The CDR3 contains 14 residues. CDR3 loop: CATKELADSYEQYF. The CDR3, as DNA: TGTGCCACGAAAGAACTAGCGGATTCCTACGAGCAGTACTTC.

In this sample, this clonotype turned up many times. The rearrangement uses TRBV27 and TRBJ2-2; TRBD1 agrees at 11 bases. V lost 4 bases and J lost 2; bases outside the gene matches: 3. The germline V gene has CDR1 MNHEY and CDR2 SMNVEV (reference sequence). The CDR3 covers 16 residues. The CDR3, as DNA: TGTGCCAGCAGTTCGGACAGGGGGCTCAACACCGGGGAGCTGTTTTTT. This codes for CASSSDRGLNTGELFF.

A few counts support this clonotype. This chain joins TRBV12-3 or TRBV12-4 and TRBJ2-5; TRBD1 or TRBD2 may be the D gene (5 bases each). V was shortened by 6 bases and J by 9 bases, with 17 bases between the two germline ends. The CDR3 sequence is 13 residues long. The CDR3 region is CASSPLEGRPQYF. The CDR3 coding sequence is TGTGCCAGCAGCCCTCTTGAGGGGAGACCCCAGTACTTC.

This clonotype was picked up a small number of times. This chain joins TRBV3-1 and TRBJ1-1; D ambiguous. Trimming stripped 4 bases from V and 3 bases from J, with 15 bases between. Germline CDR1 reads LGHDT; CDR2 reads YNNKEL (reference sequence). This CDR3 is 15 amino acids long. The CDR3 sequence: CASSRGLYRDTEAFF. The CDR3 coding sequence is TGTGCCAGCAGCCGCGGACTGTATCGGGACACTGAAGCTTTCTTT.

J is TRBJ1-2 and V is TRBV3-1; TRBD1 matches 9 bases. The V and J ends lost 1 base and 5 bases, in that order; junction bases with no gene match: 8. The CDR3 consists of 16 residues. Germline CDR1 reads LGHDT; CDR2 reads YNNKEL (reference sequence). The CDR3 region is CASSQGTGAAIYGYTF. CDR3 nucleotides: TGTGCCAGCAGCCAAGGGACAGGGGCCGCTATATATGGCTACACCTTC.

V usage is TRBV6-1 and J usage is TRBJ1-2; a possible D gene is TRBD1 (5 bases). V dropped 7 bases and J dropped 6 bases, with 24 bases sitting between them. CDR3 length: 16 residues. In germline, CDR1 is MNHNS, CDR2 SASEGT. The CDR3, as DNA: TGTGCCAGCAACGAAGTAGGATCAGGGACGCGGAATGGCTACACCTTC. This translates into CASNEVGSGTRNGYTF.

The table lists this clonotype with a few counts. This rearrangement joins TRBV20-1 to TRBJ1-6; no reliable D call. Trimming left V 3 bases short and J 10 bases short, with 19 bases between. The CDR3 loop spans 15 amino acids. Germline V gene lookup returns CDR1 DFQATT and CDR2 SNEGSKA (reference sequence). The CDR3 DNA is TGCAGTGCTAGCGGCTGGGTACCATTTTGGTCACCCCTCCACTTT. It specifies CSASGWVPFWSPLHF.

This rearrangement joins TRBV6-5 to TRBJ2-2; 7 bases match TRBD2. The CDR3 is 15 amino acids. Germline-derived CDR1 and CDR2 are MNHEY and SVGAGI. The V gene end was trimmed by 2 bases and the J gene end by 5 bases; junction bases not matched to a gene: 5. CDR3 residues: CASSYDPSGTGELFF. The CDR3 coding sequence is TGTGCCAGCAGTTACGATCCTAGCGGTACCGGGGAGCTGTTTTTT.